Presented here are 32 T cell receptor beta chains from one specimen sequenced in a study of CD4 T cell repertoires in COVID-19. These memory T cells were uncultured and sequenced directly after ex vivo isolation. TCRdb's table, derived via immunoSEQ multiplex PCR, lists solely in-frame clones and lacks some. The sample carries fewer than 25,000 clones, about 93% recorded once. Here the sequenced sample was circulating follicular helper CD4+ T cells (cTfh) from blood, taken before the COVID-19 pandemic. The receptors originated from a human donor who had COVID-19.

This chain connects TRBV12-5 to TRBJ2-1, with D unclear. Germline V gene data show CDR1 as LGHNT and CDR2 as FRNRAP. This CDR3 is built from 13 residues. V lost 6 bases and J 4 bases, leaving 10 bases between the germline ends. The CDR3 bases are TGTGCTAGTGGACCCCGCGGATACAATGAGCAGTTCTTC. It yields the protein CASGPRGYNEQFF.

This chain uses TRBV29-1 with TRBJ2-2, with TRBD2 identical over 13 bases. The CDR3 is made up of 16 amino acids. Trimming cost V 7 bases and J 5 bases; bases outside gene matches: 10. CDR1 and CDR2 from the germline V gene are SQVTM and ANQGSEA. The CDR3 DNA follows: TGCAGCGCTAGGACTAGCGGGAGTCGGCTTACCGGGGAGCTGTTTTTT. Translating gives CSARTSGSRLTGELFF.

As DNA, the CDR3 is TGTGCCAGCAGTAAACTACAGGGCAACACTGAAGCTTTCTTT. It translates to CASSKLQGNTEAFF. The genes are TRBV6-1 and TRBJ1-1; TRBD1 might be the D (6 bases). This CDR3 contains 14 residues. Germline V gene sequence: CDR1 MNHNS, CDR2 SASEGT. The V gene lost 5 bases and the J gene lost 2 bases, with 12 bases spanning the gap.

The chain couples TRBV29-1 to TRBJ1-4, with 9 bases fitting TRBD1. J gave up 9 bases and V 5 bases, and 16 bases lay outside the gene matches. Germline CDR1 reads SQVTM; CDR2 reads ANQGSEA. The length of the CDR3 is 16 residues. The CDR3 protein is CSVSPLPGQGTQKLFF. CDR3 sequence (DNA): TGCAGCGTTTCCCCACTCCCAGGACAGGGGACGCAAAAACTGTTTTTT.

The rearrangement uses TRBV5-1 and TRBJ1-1; a possible D gene is TRBD1 (6 bases). The CDR3 runs to 15 residues. The V gene's germline CDR1 is SGHRS and CDR2 YFSETQ. The germline V and J ends were trimmed by 5 bases and 0 bases, with 14 bases remaining between them. The chain's CDR3 is CASRLRDIMNTEAFF. DNA of the CDR3: TGCGCCAGCAGACTTCGGGACATCATGAACACTGAAGCTTTCTTT.

This chain connects TRBV5-1 to TRBJ1-6, with 10 bases aligning to TRBD1. The CDR3 contains 15 residues. The V segment lost 1 base and the J segment 8 bases; nucleotides outside the gene matches: 3. From germline, CDR1 is SGHRS and CDR2 YFSETQ. CDR3 protein: CASSLKTGGDSPLHF. The CDR3 nucleotides read TGCGCCAGCAGCTTGAAGACAGGGGGCGATTCACCCCTCCACTTT.

The J gene is TRBJ2-1, the V gene TRBV5-4; 9 bases fit TRBD1. There are 15 residues in the CDR3. Trimming took 3 bases from V and 7 from J; bases not matched to a gene: 8. The germline V gene encodes CDR1 SGHNT and CDR2 YYREEE (reference sequence). The CDR3 is CASSSGTGHVNEQFF. The CDR3, as DNA: TGTGCCAGCAGCTCCGGGACAGGGCATGTGAATGAGCAGTTCTTC.

The chain uses TRBV7-2 and TRBJ2-3; D gene unclear. The CDR3 is 14 residues long. Germline values: CDR1 SGHTA, CDR2 FQGNSA. Between the trimmed V and J ends, which lost 2 bases and 6 bases, there was a span of 12 bases. CDR3 loop: CASSLLKSADTQYF. In nucleotides, the CDR3 is TGTGCCAGCAGCTTACTGAAGTCAGCGGATACGCAGTATTTT.

J is TRBJ1-1 and V is TRBV5-1; D may be TRBD1 (5 bases). This CDR3 is 14 amino acids long. Germline values: CDR1 SGHRS, CDR2 YFSETQ. V shed 0 bases and J shed 5 bases, with 11 bases lying between them. CDR3 residues: CASSLGWEGTEAFF. CDR3 coding DNA: TGCGCCAGCAGCTTGGGTTGGGAGGGGACTGAAGCTTTCTTT. Full variable domain (outside the CDR3, taken from reference TRBV5-1 and TRBJ1-1): KAGVTQTPRYLIKTRGQQVTLSCSPISGHRSVSWYQQTPGQGLQFLFEYFSETQRNKGNFPGRFSGRQFSNSRSEMNVSTLELGDSALYLCASSLGWEGTEAFFGQGTRLTVV.

This clone was observed once. The chain carries TRBV6-4 and TRBJ1-1; TRBD1 agrees at 8 bases. CDR1 MRHNA and CDR2 SNTAGT come from the germline V gene. The CDR3 has 15 amino acids. V lost 0 bases, J lost 3 bases, and 3 bases stayed unmatched. This CDR3 is CASSDSPGGHTEAFF. DNA of the CDR3: TGTGCCAGCAGTGACTCCCCAGGGGGCCACACTGAAGCTTTCTTT.

The chain links TRBV11-2 to TRBJ2-1; the match to TRBD2 covers 13 bases. Germline-derived CDR1 and CDR2 are SGHAT and FQNNGV. Trimming took 4 bases from V and 8 from J; bases not matched to a gene: 8. This CDR3 contains 16 residues. The CDR3 sequence: CASSSLTSGGFDEQFF. CDR3 nucleotide sequence: TGTGCCAGCAGCTCCCTGACTAGCGGGGGGTTTGATGAGCAGTTCTTC.

The chain carries TRBV5-1 and TRBJ2-7, with unresolved D. This CDR3 contains 14 residues. With 4 bases removed from V and 3 bases from J, the gap between germline ends came to 14 bases. Per the germline V gene, CDR1 is SGHRS and CDR2 is YFSETQ. DNA of the CDR3: TGCGCCAGCAGCCCGGTCCCCACTGGCTACGAGCAGTACTTC. It encodes CASSPVPTGYEQYF.

The CDR3 reads CASSIQGAYSNQPQHF. CDR3 DNA: TGTGCCAGTAGTATACAGGGGGCTTATAGCAATCAGCCCCAGCATTTT. This sequence joins TRBV19 and TRBJ1-5; 8 bases map to TRBD1. Trimming cost V 2 bases and J 0 bases; bases outside gene matches: 3. The length of the CDR3 is 16 residues. Germline V gene sequence: CDR1 LNHDA, CDR2 SQIVND (reference sequence).

CDR3 sequence reads: CASSELQGALETQYF. The CDR3, as DNA: TGTGCCAGCAGTGAATTGCAGGGGGCATTAGAGACCCAGTACTTC. This rearrangement joins TRBV6-1 to TRBJ2-5; 8 bases line up with TRBD1. Germline V CDR1 and CDR2: MNHNS, SASEGT. The junction had 6 bases not matched to a gene; V was cut back by 2 bases and J by 4 bases. The CDR3 is made up of 15 amino acids.

The chain is built from TRBV5-1 and TRBJ1-2; TRBD1 might be the D (6 bases). Germline V gives CDR1 SGHRS, CDR2 YFSETQ. Trimming removed 1 base from V and 6 bases from J, with 19 bases in between. The CDR3 covers 16 residues. The CDR3 DNA reads as TGCGCCAGCAGCTTGAGGGCTTGGGCAGGGGTGGATGGCTACACCTTC. This translates into CASSLRAWAGVDGYTF. The full variable domain, with the rest looked up from reference TRBV5-1 and TRBJ1-2, is KAGVTQTPRYLIKTRGQQVTLSCSPISGHRSVSWYQQTPGQGLQFLFEYFSETQRNKGNFPGRFSGRQFSNSRSEMNVSTLELGDSALYLCASSLRAWAGVDGYTFGSGTRLTVV.

This clone was observed a single time. The genes are TRBV2 and TRBJ2-2; 8 nucleotides line up with TRBD1. The CDR3 runs to 14 residues. V lost 5 bases to trimming and J lost 7 bases; unmatched junction nucleotides: 6. The germline V gene encodes CDR1 SNHLY and CDR2 FYNNEI. The CDR3 reads CASSPDRGYGELFF. CDR3 nucleotide sequence: TGTGCCAGCAGTCCCGACAGGGGTTACGGGGAGCTGTTTTTT.

The chain uses TRBV5-4 and TRBJ2-2, with a weak D call TRBD2 (6 bases). This CDR3 has 16 residues. V shed 0 bases and J shed 4 bases, with 13 bases lying between them. Germline CDR1 and CDR2: SGHNT and YYREEE (reference sequence). CDR3 protein: CASSLAGGRSTGELFF. CDR3 coding DNA: TGTGCCAGCAGCTTGGCCGGGGGTAGGAGCACCGGGGAGCTGTTTTTT.

V is TRBV6-1 and J is TRBJ1-2, with D perhaps matching TRBD1 (5 bases). V lost 8 bases and J lost 4, with 11 bases in between. The CDR3 is made up of 12 amino acids. CDR1 and CDR2 from the germline V gene are MNHNS and SASEGT. The CDR3 here is CASHRGGYGYTF. The CDR3, as DNA: TGTGCCAGCCACCGGGGGGGCTATGGCTACACCTTC.

V gene TRBV27 combines with J gene TRBJ1-1; 7 bases are a match to TRBD1. CDR3 length: 14 residues. Looked up from germline, CDR1 is MNHEY and CDR2 is SMNVEV (reference sequence). With V trimmed by 5 bases and J by 0 bases, 3 bases remained unmatched. The CDR3 coding sequence is TGTGCCAGCAGTCGACAGGGTCTGAACACTGAAGCTTTCTTT. As protein: CASSRQGLNTEAFF.

This clone was detected only once. V usage is TRBV10-1 and J usage is TRBJ1-1, with D uncertain. CDR1 and CDR2 from the germline V gene are WNHNN and SYGVQD (reference sequence). Trimming stripped 6 bases from V and 1 base from J, with 9 bases between. The CDR3 consists of 13 residues. CDR3 sequence reads: CASSSDWNTEAFF. Written as DNA, the CDR3 is TGCGCCAGCAGCTCCGACTGGAACACTGAAGCTTTCTTT.

J is TRBJ2-7 and V is TRBV5-1; 7 nucleotides match TRBD1. V shed 0 bases, J shed 1 base, and the junction held 4 bases outside the gene matches. Germline V lookup: CDR1 SGHRS, CDR2 YFSETQ. The CDR3 has 15 amino acids. This chain's CDR3 is CASSLGQGSSYEQYF. CDR3 bases: TGCGCCAGCAGCTTGGGACAGGGATCGTCCTACGAGCAGTACTTC.

Concerning this clone itself: Different DNA sequences within this sample yield the same CDR3. The chain couples TRBV6-1 to TRBJ1-1; D is unresolved. The germline V and J ends were trimmed by 3 bases and 0 bases, with 5 bases remaining between them. The CDR3 is 13 amino acids. Germline lookup yields CDR1 MNHNS and CDR2 SASEGT. Here the CDR3 reads CASSEQVNTEAFF. As DNA, the CDR3 is TGTGCCAGCAGTGAGCAGGTGAACACTGAAGCTTTCTTT.

V and J are TRBV5-8 and TRBJ1-1; no reliable D call. The CDR3 contains 14 residues. V was pared by 1 base and J by 0 bases, with 7 bases between. Germline V gene sequence: CDR1 SGHTS, CDR2 YDEGEE. The CDR3 nucleotides read TGTGCCAGCAGCTTGTCACAGTTGAACACTGAAGCTTTCTTT. Translation: CASSLSQLNTEAFF.

The V call is TRBV4-2, the J call TRBJ1-5; D might be TRBD1 (5 bases). Germline CDR1 and CDR2: LGHNA and YNFKEQ. The CDR3 length is 16 residues. The ends were cut back, 6 bases at V and 1 base at J, with 16 bases in the middle. CDR3 amino acids: CASSLLGVTSNQPQHF. CDR3 DNA: TGTGCCAGCAGTCTCTTAGGGGTAACGAGCAATCAGCCCCAGCATTTT.

This clone was seen once. J is TRBJ1-1 and V is TRBV19; D not certain. The germline V gene has CDR1 LNHDA and CDR2 SQIVND (reference sequence). CDR3 size: 13 residues. V was cut by 5 bases and J by 5 bases, with 12 bases left in between. Written as DNA, the CDR3 is TGTGCCAGTAGTGGAGAGGGTCGGACTGAAGCTTTCTTT. Translation: CASSGEGRTEAFF. Complete variable domain (other parts from reference TRBV19 and TRBJ1-1): DGGITQSPKYLFRKEGQNVTLSCEQNLNHDAMYWYRQDPGQGLRLIYYSQIVNDFQKGDIAEGYSVSREKKESFPLTVTSAQKNPTAFYLCASSGEGRTEAFFGQGTRLTVV.

This chain connects TRBV11-2 to TRBJ2-1; TRBD2 matches at 10 bases. The V gene's germline CDR1 is SGHAT and CDR2 FQNNGV. This CDR3 is built from 16 residues. The J segment lost 3 bases and the V segment lost 2 bases, leaving 4 bases of the junction unmatched. The CDR3 sequence is CASSLNLAGVYNEQFF. The CDR3 DNA follows: TGTGCCAGCAGCTTAAACCTAGCGGGAGTCTACAATGAGCAGTTCTTC. Drawing the rest from reference TRBV11-2 and TRBJ2-1, the complete variable domain is EAGVAQSPRYKIIEKRQSVAFWCNPISGHATLYWYQQILGQGPKLLIQFQNNGVVDDSQLPKDRFSAERLKGVDSTLKIQPAKLEDSAVYLCASSLNLAGVYNEQFFGPGTRLTVL.

This sequence joins TRBV6-4 and TRBJ2-2; perhaps TRBD1 as D (5 bases). Trimming pared 2 bases from V and 1 base from J, leaving 11 bases between. The CDR3 loop spans 16 amino acids. From germline, CDR1 is MRHNA and CDR2 SNTAGT. The CDR3 DNA follows: TGTGCCAGCAGTGACGTAGTCCAGGGGAACACCGGGGAGCTGTTTTTT. Translation gives CASSDVVQGNTGELFF.

The chain joins TRBV28 to TRBJ1-5; perhaps TRBD1 as D (5 bases). The CDR3 is 14 residues long. Germline CDR1 reads MDHEN; CDR2 reads SYDVKM. Between the trimmed V and J ends, which lost 3 bases and 4 bases, there was a span of 10 bases. The chain's CDR3 is CASSFARANQPQHF. The DNA of the CDR3 is TGTGCCAGCAGTTTCGCCAGGGCTAATCAGCCCCAGCATTTT.

V usage is TRBV7-9 and J usage is TRBJ1-1; possibly TRBD1 for D (6 bases). The germline gives CDR1 SEHNR, CDR2 FQNEAQ (reference sequence). Trimming removed 5 bases at V and 4 bases at J, with 20 bases between. The CDR3 has 16 residues. CDR3 sequence reads: CASSLNPVTGATEAFF. DNA for the CDR3: TGTGCCAGCAGCCTTAATCCCGTGACAGGCGCCACTGAAGCTTTCTTT.

V gene TRBV4-1 combines with J gene TRBJ2-3, with TRBD2 identical over 11 bases. After removal of 6 bases from V and 4 bases from J, the junction contained 9 bases not matched to a gene. CDR1 and CDR2 (germline): MGHRA, YSYEKL. This CDR3 has 16 amino acids. The CDR3 is CASSLTPSGGPDTQYF. In nucleotides, the CDR3 is TGCGCCAGCAGTCTCACACCTAGCGGGGGGCCAGATACGCAGTATTTT.

The chain has TRBV30 and TRBJ2-5; 11 bases map to TRBD2. V lost 4 bases, J lost 11 bases, and 18 bases stayed unmatched. The germline V gene has CDR1 GTSNPN and CDR2 SVGIG (reference sequence). CDR3 length equals 16 residues. The DNA for the CDR3 is TGTGCCTGGATGCCCCTCATCACTAGCGGGAGTCGGGGGCAGTACTTC. This encodes CAWMPLITSGSRGQYF. The full variable domain, in which reference TRBV30 and TRBJ2-5 provide the parts outside the CDR3, is SQTIHQWPATLVQPVGSPLSLECTVEGTSNPNLYWYRQAAGRGLQLLFYSVGIGQISSEVPQNLSASRPQDRQFILSSKKLLLSDSGFYLCAWMPLITSGSRGQYFGPGTRLLVL.

V usage is TRBV19 and J usage is TRBJ1-4; the D gene is possibly TRBD1 (5 bases). CDR3 length equals 16 residues. The V gene's germline CDR1 is LNHDA and CDR2 SQIVND (reference sequence). Trimming shortened V by 7 bases and J by 7 bases, and 22 bases separated the two germline ends. CDR3 coding DNA: TGTGCCAGTACCGACCTACGTGGGCAGGGAGGTGAAAAACTGTTTTTT. Translated, it gives CASTDLRGQGGEKLFF. Using reference TRBV19 and TRBJ1-4 for the parts outside the CDR3, the full variable domain is DGGITQSPKYLFRKEGQNVTLSCEQNLNHDAMYWYRQDPGQGLRLIYYSQIVNDFQKGDIAEGYSVSREKKESFPLTVTSAQKNPTAFYLCASTDLRGQGGEKLFFGSGTQLSVL.